A single sample is the source of the 24 T cell receptor beta chains below, sequenced in a study of T cells after yellow fever vaccination. Via MiXCR, TCRdb re-called the 5' RACE reads, giving one row per CDR3 protein. The repertoire holds 200,000 to 250,000 distinct CDR3 sequences, with approximately 3.3% as singletons. Material: CD4+ T cells sorted from PBMCs, obtained 10 days after the yellow fever booster vaccination. The origin of the receptors is a man in his late teens or twenties who received the YFV17D yellow fever vaccine.

This clonotype was observed at least ten times. The V call is TRBV5-1, the J call TRBJ1-2; TRBD1 is a possible D gene (5 bases). Germline CDR1 and CDR2: SGHRS and YFSETQ. CDR3 length: 12 amino acids. Between the trimmed V and J ends, which lost 8 bases and 3 bases, there was a span of 11 bases. DNA of the CDR3: TGCGCCAGTAAGGACATTTACTATGGCTACACCTTC. Its translation is CASKDIYYGYTF.

This clonotype was recorded many times. The V gene is TRBV2, the J gene TRBJ2-3; D possibly corresponds to TRBD1 (6 bases). Germline CDR1 SNHLY, CDR2 FYNNEI. V lost 4 bases and J 2 bases, leaving 10 bases between the germline ends. The CDR3 runs to 14 residues. The CDR3 DNA reads TGTGCCAGCAGTGCTAGGACAGTCACAGATACGCAGTATTTT. Translation gives CASSARTVTDTQYF.

The table lists this clonotype with many counts. The CDR3 DNA follows: TGTGCCAGCAGCTTAGGCTCGGGGGATGAGCAGTTCTTC. Amino acid sequence: CASSLGSGDEQFF. The gene calls are TRBV7-2 and TRBJ2-1; a weak D match, TRBD2 (6 bases). There are 13 residues in the CDR3. V lost 1 base, J lost 8 bases, and 9 bases lay in between. CDR1 and CDR2 (germline): SGHTA, FQGNSA.

This clonotype showed up just a few times. This chain connects TRBV19 to TRBJ2-5; D not resolved. CDR3 length equals 15 residues. Germline V CDR1 and CDR2: LNHDA, SQIVND (reference sequence). Trimming cost V 3 bases and J 3 bases, with 14 bases left between them. The CDR3 DNA is TGTGCCAGTAGTATTCTTCAGGCAGGAAAAGAGACCCAGTACTTC. Its protein is CASSILQAGKETQYF. Combining the CDR3 with reference TRBV19 and TRBJ2-5 gives the whole variable domain DGGITQSPKYLFRKEGQNVTLSCEQNLNHDAMYWYRQDPGQGLRLIYYSQIVNDFQKGDIAEGYSVSREKKESFPLTVTSAQKNPTAFYLCASSILQAGKETQYFGPGTRLLVL.

This clonotype was recorded a few times. V is TRBV2 and J is TRBJ1-2; D is undetermined. CDR3 size: 15 residues. Trimming removed 10 bases at V and 2 bases at J, with 20 bases between. In germline, CDR1 is SNHLY, CDR2 FYNNEI. DNA for the CDR3: TGTGCCATCTCGTGGGGTCAGCGCAGGAACTATGGCTACACCTTC. This encodes CAISWGQRRNYGYTF.

The V call is TRBV5-1, the J call TRBJ2-5, with 7 bases that match TRBD2. The CDR3 is 16 residues long. V lost 4 bases to trimming and J lost 0 bases; unmatched junction nucleotides: 9. From germline, CDR1 is SGHRS and CDR2 YFSETQ. The CDR3 here is CASSQLWGGNQETQYF. In DNA form, the CDR3 reads TGCGCCAGCAGCCAGCTTTGGGGGGGGAACCAAGAGACCCAGTACTTC.

This clonotype was recorded at least ten times. The genes are TRBV25-1 and TRBJ2-5; D may be TRBD2 (5 bases). This CDR3 spans 15 amino acids. V was clipped by 6 bases and J by 6 bases, with 20 bases between them. Germline V gene sequence: CDR1 MGHDK, CDR2 SYGVNS. The CDR3 loop is CASSGPGSASKTQYF. The CDR3 coding sequence is TGTGCCAGCAGCGGGCCGGGATCGGCATCGAAGACCCAGTACTTC.

This clonotype turned up a few times. V is TRBV10-3 and J is TRBJ1-5, with unresolved D. V dropped 5 bases and J dropped 7 bases, with 9 bases sitting between them. Per the germline V gene, CDR1 is ENHRY and CDR2 is SYGVKD. This CDR3 has 12 amino acids. The CDR3 coding sequence is TGTGCCATCAGTTCGGGTTCCCAGCCCCAGCATTTT. Residues: CAISSGSQPQHF.

J is TRBJ2-1 and V is TRBV20-1, with 11 nucleotides matching TRBD2. The germline CDR1 and CDR2 sequences are DFQATT and SNEGSKA (reference sequence). With 5 bases clipped from V and 0 bases from J, the junction kept 6 bases outside the gene matches. The length of the CDR3 is 16 residues. The CDR3 sequence is CSAGLAGYHSYNEQFF. The CDR3 DNA reads as TGCAGTGCTGGACTAGCGGGTTACCACTCCTACAATGAGCAGTTCTTC.

There are many counts of this clonotype. J is TRBJ1-1 and V is TRBV5-4, with unresolved D. The CDR3 runs 13 residues. Germline V gene data show CDR1 as SGHNT and CDR2 as YYREEE (reference sequence). Trimming pared 3 bases from V and 5 bases from J, leaving 11 bases between. CDR3 residues: CASSSDGLTEAFF. The CDR3 nucleotides are TGTGCCAGCAGCTCGGACGGCCTAACTGAAGCTTTCTTT.

This clonotype was observed a handful of times. The rearrangement uses TRBV24-1 and TRBJ2-1; 7 positions agree with TRBD1. This CDR3 spans 14 amino acids. Germline V gene sequence: CDR1 KGHDR, CDR2 SFDVKD. V shed 3 bases, J shed 6 bases, and the junction held 4 bases outside the gene matches. CDR3 in amino acids: CATSDPTGSNEQFF. The CDR3 DNA reads TGTGCCACCAGTGATCCGACAGGGAGCAATGAGCAGTTCTTC.

Ten or more counts support this clonotype. CDR3 loop: CATSRVSGNTDTQYF. The CDR3 region has the DNA TGTGCCACCAGCAGAGTTAGCGGTAACACAGATACGCAGTATTTT. The chain recombines TRBV15 with TRBJ2-3; weak D call: TRBD2 (6 bases). Germline CDR1 is LNHNV and CDR2 is YYDKDF (reference sequence). The CDR3 is 15 residues long. V gave up 1 base and J gave up 2 bases, with 10 bases separating them.

This clonotype has ten or more counts. The gene calls are TRBV10-3 and TRBJ1-6; the D gene is possibly TRBD1 (5 bases). The CDR3 covers 15 residues. Looked up from germline, CDR1 is ENHRY and CDR2 is SYGVKD. V lost 0 bases and J lost 10, with 13 bases in between. The CDR3 coding sequence is TGTGCCATCAGTGAGTCTGTCAGTCCAGGGTCACCCCTCCACTTT. This translates into CAISESVSPGSPLHF.

This clonotype was detected only a few times. The chain recombines TRBV20-1 with TRBJ1-2; no clear D gene. The germline CDR1 and CDR2 sequences are DFQATT and SNEGSKA (reference sequence). V lost 6 bases to trimming and J lost 4 bases, with 15 bases between them. The CDR3 sequence is 13 residues long. The CDR3 protein is CSASVAGSYGYTF. The CDR3 DNA sequence: TGCAGTGCCTCGGTAGCCGGTTCCTATGGCTACACCTTC.

There are a few counts of this clonotype. The J gene is TRBJ1-3, the V gene TRBV6-6; 7 nucleotides match TRBD1. The CDR3 is 17 amino acids. V was clipped by 2 bases and J by 1 base; unmatched bases: 8. CDR1 and CDR2 from the germline V gene are MNHNY and SVGAGI (reference sequence). Here the CDR3 reads CASSYGGTATSGNTIYF. The CDR3 DNA is TGTGCCAGCAGTTACGGGGGGACAGCTACTTCTGGAAACACCATATATTTT.

About this clonotype itself: Being one base from a much bigger clone, this may be a read error. The chain couples TRBV5-1 to TRBJ2-6; D may be TRBD2 (6 bases). Germline-derived CDR1 and CDR2 are SGHRS and YFSETQ. V lost 0 bases and J 12 bases, leaving 13 bases between the germline ends. There are 14 residues in the CDR3. The CDR3 protein is CASSLDGGLGVLTF. The CDR3 DNA reads as TGCGCCAGCAGCTTGGACGGGGGTTTAGGCGTCCTGACTTTC.

The J gene is TRBJ2-3, the V gene TRBV4-1; D call uncertain. This CDR3 is 18 amino acids long. Germline-derived CDR1 and CDR2 are MGHRA and YSYEKL. The V end lost 0 bases, the J end lost 2 bases, and 18 bases lay between the germline ends. CDR3 nucleotides: TGCGCCAGCAGCCAAGAAGACCGATCCCACCTTCTCACAGATACGCAGTATTTT. It specifies CASSQEDRSHLLTDTQYF.

This chain links TRBV18 with TRBJ2-7, with TRBD2 as a possible D gene (5 bases). V was trimmed by 3 bases and J by 6 bases, leaving 12 bases between them. The CDR3 contains 13 residues. The V gene's germline CDR1 is KGHSH and CDR2 LQKENI. The CDR3 region has the DNA TGTGCCAGCTCACCCGCAGCGGTAGGCGAGCAGTACGTC. It is translated as CASSPAAVGEQYV.

As concerns this clonotype: A read error may explain this, as a much larger clone is one base away. The V call is TRBV10-2, the J call TRBJ2-5; TRBD2 matches at 7 bases. V gave up 0 bases and J gave up 3 bases; unmatched junction bases: 7. Germline CDR1 is WSHSY and CDR2 is SAAADI. This CDR3 region has 16 residues. The CDR3: CASSESIWGREETQYF. CDR3 coding DNA: TGCGCCAGCAGTGAGTCGATCTGGGGGAGGGAAGAGACCCAGTACTTC.

This clonotype was seen more than once but under ten times. This rearrangement joins TRBV5-1 to TRBJ2-1, with D perhaps assigned TRBD1 or TRBD2 (5 bases each). Trimming left V 4 bases short and J 1 base short, with 15 bases between. The germline V gene has CDR1 SGHRS and CDR2 YFSETQ. The CDR3 runs 16 residues. The CDR3 DNA reads as TGCGCCAGCAGCCTCCTACCGGGGCTTTCCTACAATGAGCAGTTCTTC. Its protein product is CASSLLPGLSYNEQFF.

This clonotype was detected only a few times. The chain has TRBV5-6 and TRBJ1-5; 10 nucleotides agree with TRBD1. V lost 4 bases to trimming and J lost 2 bases; unmatched junction nucleotides: 9. The CDR3 is 17 residues long. Germline CDR1 is SGHDT and CDR2 is YYEEEE. CDR3 DNA sequence: TGTGCCAGCAGCCGCGCGACAGGGGGCGAGGGCAATCAGCCCCAGCATTTT. Encoded protein: CASSRATGGEGNQPQHF.

The gene calls are TRBV11-1 and TRBJ1-1, with D possibly TRBD1 on 6 matching bases. V was pared by 0 bases and J by 2 bases, with 10 bases between. The CDR3 runs to 15 residues. Germline V gene lookup returns CDR1 SGHAT and CDR2 FQDESV (reference sequence). CDR3 bases: TGTGCCAGCAGCTTAGCCTATGGGGGCAACACTGAAGCTTTCTTT. Protein product: CASSLAYGGNTEAFF.

Many counts were recorded for this clonotype. The chain has TRBV29-1 and TRBJ2-5; D is ambiguous. Germline lookup yields CDR1 SQVTM and CDR2 ANQGSEA. V dropped 5 bases and J dropped 2 bases, with 9 bases sitting between them. CDR3 size: 12 residues. The CDR3 DNA follows: TGCAGCGTTCGTCCACCACAAGAGACCCAGTACTTC. Translating gives CSVRPPQETQYF.

This clonotype was recorded at least ten times. The J gene is TRBJ1-5, the V gene TRBV5-1; no reliable D call. V dropped 3 bases and J dropped 4 bases, with 8 bases sitting between them. CDR3 length: 13 amino acids. Germline loops: CDR1 SGHRS, CDR2 YFSETQ. CDR3 sequence reads: CASSSGGNQPQHF. The CDR3, as DNA: TGCGCCAGCAGCTCCGGAGGAAATCAGCCCCAGCATTTT.